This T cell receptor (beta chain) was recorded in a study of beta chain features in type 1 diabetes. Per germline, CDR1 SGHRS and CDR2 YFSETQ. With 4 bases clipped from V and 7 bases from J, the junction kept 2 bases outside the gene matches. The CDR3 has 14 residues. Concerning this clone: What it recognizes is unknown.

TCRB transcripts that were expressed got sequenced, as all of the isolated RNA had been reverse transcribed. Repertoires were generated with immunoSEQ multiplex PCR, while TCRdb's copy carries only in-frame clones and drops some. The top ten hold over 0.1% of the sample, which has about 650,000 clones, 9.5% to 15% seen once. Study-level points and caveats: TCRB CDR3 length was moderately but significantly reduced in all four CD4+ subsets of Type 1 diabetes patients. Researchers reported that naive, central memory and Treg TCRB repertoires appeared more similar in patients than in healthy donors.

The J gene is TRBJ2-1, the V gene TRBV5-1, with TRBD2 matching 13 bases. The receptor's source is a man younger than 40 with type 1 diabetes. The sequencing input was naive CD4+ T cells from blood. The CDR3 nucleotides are TGCGCCAGCAGCCAGGGACTAGCGGGGAATGAGCAGTTCTTC. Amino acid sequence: CASSQGLAGNEQFF.